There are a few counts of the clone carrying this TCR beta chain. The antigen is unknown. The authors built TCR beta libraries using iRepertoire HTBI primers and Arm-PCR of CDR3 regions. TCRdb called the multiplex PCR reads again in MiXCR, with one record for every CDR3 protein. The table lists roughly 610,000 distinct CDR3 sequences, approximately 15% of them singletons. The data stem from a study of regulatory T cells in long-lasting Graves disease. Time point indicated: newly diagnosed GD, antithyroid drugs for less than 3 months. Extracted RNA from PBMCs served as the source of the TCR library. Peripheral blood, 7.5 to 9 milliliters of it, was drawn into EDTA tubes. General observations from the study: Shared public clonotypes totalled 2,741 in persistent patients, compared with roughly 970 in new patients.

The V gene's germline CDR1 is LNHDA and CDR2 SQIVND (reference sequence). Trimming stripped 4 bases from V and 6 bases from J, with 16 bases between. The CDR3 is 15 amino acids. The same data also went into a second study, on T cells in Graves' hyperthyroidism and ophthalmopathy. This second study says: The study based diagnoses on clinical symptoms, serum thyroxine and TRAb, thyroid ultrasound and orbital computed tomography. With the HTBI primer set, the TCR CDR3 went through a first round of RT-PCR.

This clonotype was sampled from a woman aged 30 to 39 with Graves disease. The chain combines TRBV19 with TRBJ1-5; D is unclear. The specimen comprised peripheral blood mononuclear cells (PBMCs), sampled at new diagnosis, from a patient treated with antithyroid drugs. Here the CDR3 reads CASSKTGLKGQPQHF. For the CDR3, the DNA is TGTGCCAGTAGTAAAACCGGGCTAAAGGGTCAGCCCCAGCATTTT.